This T cell receptor (beta chain) was recorded in a study of T cells in Graves' hyperthyroidism and ophthalmopathy. Study-level points and caveats: The model forecast ophthalmopathy, anticipating it by a median about 7 months before onset. Blood also showed most of the thyroid clonotypes that were expanded above 0.001.

Uncontrolled infection, other autoimmune disease, pregnancy or lactation barred patients from enrollment. As for this clonotype: The antigen remains unidentified. A much bigger clone sits one base away, suggesting this may be a read error.

Per germline, CDR1 SGHAT and CDR2 FQNNGV. The CDR3 consists of 12 residues. There were TCR beta CDR3 regions amplified from RNA transcripts. Using the HTBI primer set, a first-round RT-PCR was run on the TCR CDR3. In TCRdb, the multiplex PCR reads were re-called with MiXCR into one record per CDR3 protein. The sample includes roughly 500,000 distinct CDR3 sequences, around 46% of them seen just once. Material: peripheral blood or thyroid tissue (not recorded which). This sequence originates from an adult woman with Graves' disease, either hyperthyroidism or ophthalmopathy (not recorded which). The V gene is TRBV11-2, the J gene TRBJ1-2, with unresolved D. CDR3 protein: CAGSLERGGYTF. The CDR3 nucleotides are TGTGCCGGCAGCTTAGAGAGAGGTGGCTACACCTTC.